This TCR beta chain was recorded in a study of T cell responses to AZD1222 COVID-19 vaccine. General study results and limits: Elevations in Spike-specific TCR breadth and depth followed administration of two AZD1222 doses. Distributed over spike, vaccine-associated CD4 TCRs predominated at 160-218 and 743-854.

As regards this clone: Its antigen is not known.

The CDR3 consists of 17 residues. The germline V gene has CDR1 LGHDT and CDR2 YNNKEL (reference sequence). V shed 0 bases and J shed 1 base, with 10 bases lying between them. TCRdb's table, derived via immunoSEQ multiplex PCR, lists solely in-frame clones and lacks some. The sample consists of approximately 150,000 clones, roughly nine tenths of them appearing once. The sequencing used peripheral blood, collected 28 days after the second AZD1222 dose. The sequence derives from an adult who received the AZD1222 COVID-19 vaccine. The chain recombines TRBV3-1 (or the pseudogene TRBV3-2) with TRBJ1-6, with a tentative D call TRBD1 (5 bases). This CDR3 is CASSQDGGGSYNSPLHF. The CDR3 DNA is TGTGCCAGCAGCCAAGATGGGGGGGGTTCCTATAATTCACCCCTCCACTTT.